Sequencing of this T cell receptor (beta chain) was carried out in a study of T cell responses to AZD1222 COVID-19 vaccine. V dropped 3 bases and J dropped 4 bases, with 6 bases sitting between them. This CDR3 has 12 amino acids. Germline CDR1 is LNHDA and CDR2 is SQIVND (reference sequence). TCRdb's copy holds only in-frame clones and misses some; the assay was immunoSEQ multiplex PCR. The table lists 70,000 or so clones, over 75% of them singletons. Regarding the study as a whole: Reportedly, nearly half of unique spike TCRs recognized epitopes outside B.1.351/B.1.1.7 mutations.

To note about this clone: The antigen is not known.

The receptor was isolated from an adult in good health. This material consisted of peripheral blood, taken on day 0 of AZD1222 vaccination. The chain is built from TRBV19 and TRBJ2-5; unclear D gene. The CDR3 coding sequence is TGTGCCAGTAGTATGGTTCGAGAGACCCAGTACTTC. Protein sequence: CASSMVRETQYF.